What follows are 25 T cell receptor beta chains derived from one specimen sequenced in a study of neurological immune-mediated disorders. TCRdb reprocessed the 5' RACE reads with MiXCR, giving one entry per CDR3 protein. The sample holds 70,000 to 95,000 distinct CDR3 sequences, 14% seen once. Sequencing was done on a sample of PBMCs. These receptors all come from a woman between 50 and 59 years old in good health.

This clonotype was picked up many times. The rearrangement uses TRBV25-1 and TRBJ1-3, with D possibly TRBD1 on 5 matching bases. Germline V gene sequence: CDR1 MGHDK, CDR2 SYGVNS. Between the trimmed V and J ends, which lost 3 bases and 0 bases, there was a span of 9 bases. The CDR3 totals 15 residues. The CDR3 region has the DNA TGTGCCAGCAGTGAGCCGGGGACCTCTGGAAACACCATATATTTT. Encoded protein: CASSEPGTSGNTIYF.

This clonotype has a count of ten or more. The V and J genes are TRBV29-1 and TRBJ2-5; 10 bases map to TRBD2. V shed 5 bases and J 5 bases; nucleotides not matched to a gene: 5. The CDR3 covers 13 residues. Germline values: CDR1 SQVTM, CDR2 ANQGSEA. The chain's CDR3 is CSVRLAGVETQYF. Here the CDR3 DNA reads TGCAGCGTTCGCCTAGCGGGAGTGGAGACCCAGTACTTC. The variable domain in full, completed from reference TRBV29-1 and TRBJ2-5, reads SAVISQKPSRDICQRGTSLTIQCQVDSQVTMMFWYRQQPGQSLTLIATANQGSEATYESGFVIDKFPISRPNLTFSTLTVSNMSPEDSSIYLCSVRLAGVETQYFGPGTRLLVL.

A note on this clonotype: One junction end does not reproduce the germline sequence, and a read error may be involved. This rearrangement joins TRBV5-1 to TRBJ2-7; 7 bases fit TRBD1. The V gene's germline CDR1 is SGHRS and CDR2 YFSETQ. This CDR3 has 15 residues. CDR3 in amino acids: CASSLDRSRSYEQYF. DNA of the CDR3: TGTGCCAGCAGCTTGGACAGGTCAAGATCCTATGAGCAGTACTTC.

This clonotype appeared many times. The genes are TRBV12-3 or TRBV12-4 and TRBJ2-1; D is perhaps TRBD2 (5 bases). Trimming removed 2 bases from V and 6 bases from J, with 8 bases in between. CDR3 length: 13 amino acids. The CDR3: CASSLNGVNEQFF. DNA for the CDR3: TGTGCCAGCAGTTTAAACGGGGTCAATGAGCAGTTCTTC.

The chain links TRBV7-6 to TRBJ2-6; D ambiguous. The germline gives CDR1 SGHVS, CDR2 FNYEAQ. The CDR3 extends over 16 amino acids. Trimming stripped 7 bases from V and 0 bases from J, with 13 bases between. CDR3 protein: CASTLARSSGANVLTF. The DNA for the CDR3 is TGTGCCAGCACTTTGGCGCGGAGCTCTGGGGCCAACGTCCTGACTTTC.

This clonotype was observed at least ten times. The chain carries TRBV7-2 and TRBJ2-2; 11 bases map to TRBD2. The CDR3 is 15 residues long. CDR1 SGHTA and CDR2 FQGNSA come from the germline V gene. The ends lost 3 bases at V and 7 bases at J; junction bases unmatched: 4. The DNA of the CDR3 is TGTGCCAGCAGCTTTAGCGGGGGGGTCGGCGGGGAGCTGTTTTTT. This encodes CASSFSGGVGGELFF.

This clonotype was seen a single time. V gene TRBV12-3 or TRBV12-4 combines with J gene TRBJ2-1; D gene ambiguous. This CDR3 spans 11 amino acids. V lost 2 bases and J lost 8, with 4 bases in between. The CDR3 sequence: CASSLFDEQFF. The CDR3 DNA reads TGTGCCAGCAGTTTATTCGATGAGCAGTTCTTC.

This clonotype was seen repeatedly, ten times or more. The rearrangement links TRBV5-1 to TRBJ2-5; D is unclear. CDR3 length: 15 amino acids. Germline V lookup: CDR1 SGHRS, CDR2 YFSETQ. With 0 bases removed from V and 0 bases from J, the gap between germline ends came to 9 bases. CDR3 residues: CASSLVGTDQETQYF. CDR3 sequence (DNA): TGCGCCAGCAGCTTGGTGGGCACGGACCAAGAGACCCAGTACTTC.

This clonotype has at least ten counts. The genes are TRBV9 and TRBJ2-2; 8 nucleotides match TRBD2. This CDR3 region has 15 residues. Unmatched junction bases numbered 0, after V lost 2 bases and J lost 0 bases. The germline CDR1 and CDR2 sequences are SGDLS and YYNGEE. The CDR3 sequence: CASSVSGANTGELFF. CDR3 nucleotide sequence: TGTGCCAGCAGCGTTAGCGGGGCGAACACCGGGGAGCTGTTTTTT.

This clonotype showed up many times. The chain combines TRBV29-1 with TRBJ1-1, with D perhaps TRBD1 (5 bases). Germline V gives CDR1 SQVTM, CDR2 ANQGSEA. CDR3 length equals 13 residues. V gave up 4 bases and J gave up 0 bases, with 9 bases separating them. CDR3 sequence: CSVVPGLNTEAFF. CDR3 DNA sequence: TGCAGCGTTGTTCCGGGACTGAACACTGAAGCTTTCTTT.

At least ten counts were recorded for this clonotype. V usage is TRBV20-1 and J usage is TRBJ1-6, with TRBD1 identical over 7 bases. Per the germline V gene, CDR1 is DFQATT and CDR2 is SNEGSKA (reference sequence). This CDR3 has 15 amino acids. V lost 4 bases, J lost 10 bases, and 13 bases stayed unmatched. CDR3: CSATPGQPAVSPLHF. CDR3 bases: TGCAGTGCTACTCCGGGACAGCCGGCGGTATCACCCCTCCACTTT.

This chain connects TRBV18 to TRBJ2-5; 10 bases are shared with TRBD2. CDR3 size: 17 residues. Trimming took 3 bases from V and 2 from J; bases not matched to a gene: 9. From germline, CDR1 is KGHSH and CDR2 LQKENI. As DNA, the CDR3 is TGTGCCAGCTCACCTCTTCAACTAGCGGGAAAACAAGAGACCCAGTACTTC. This gives the protein CASSPLQLAGKQETQYF.

In this sample, this clonotype turned up many times. The chain couples TRBV5-1 to TRBJ1-1, with 8 bases matching TRBD1. Germline CDR1 and CDR2: SGHRS and YFSETQ. Germline trimming cut 7 bases from V and 1 base from J; bases unmatched to any gene: 3. There are 13 residues in the CDR3. The CDR3 nucleotides read TGCGCCAGCGCGGGGACAGGGAACACTGAAGCTTTCTTT. This encodes CASAGTGNTEAFF. Variable domain in full (rest from reference TRBV5-1 and TRBJ1-1): KAGVTQTPRYLIKTRGQQVTLSCSPISGHRSVSWYQQTPGQGLQFLFEYFSETQRNKGNFPGRFSGRQFSNSRSEMNVSTLELGDSALYLCASAGTGNTEAFFGQGTRLTVV.

Concerning this clonotype itself: This clone may be a read error of a much larger clone one base away. The rearrangement uses TRBV28 and TRBJ2-4; no reliable D call. Germline V gives CDR1 MDHEN, CDR2 SYDVKM. The length of the CDR3 is 12 residues. The CDR3 DNA reads TGTGCCAGCAGTTTGGTTGGAAACTTTCAGTACTTC. Amino acids: CASSLVGNFQYF.

The chain couples TRBV10-3 to TRBJ2-3, with D uncertain. Trimming took 5 bases from V and 0 from J, leaving 9 bases between them. Germline CDR1 and CDR2: ENHRY and SYGVKD. CDR3 length: 14 residues. DNA of the CDR3: TGTGCCATCAGTTATGCAGGAAGCACAGATACGCAGTATTTT. Amino acids: CAISYAGSTDTQYF.

In its sample, this clonotype was seen many times. The CDR3: CASSSRLSGANVLTF. The CDR3 bases are TGTGCCAGCAGTTCTCGACTATCTGGGGCCAACGTCCTGACTTTC. The gene calls are TRBV27 and TRBJ2-6, with a tentative D call TRBD2 (5 bases). The V end was cut by 4 bases, the J end by 1 base, with 8 bases between. CDR3 length: 15 amino acids. Germline V gene data show CDR1 as MNHEY and CDR2 as SMNVEV (reference sequence).

On this clonotype: A much larger clone sits a single nucleotide away, making a read error possible. The rearrangement uses TRBV28 and TRBJ1-5; possible D gene TRBD1, 6 bases. Trimming took off 5 bases at V and 2 bases at J, with 13 bases between the two ends. Per the germline V gene, CDR1 is MDHEN and CDR2 is SYDVKM. The CDR3 extends over 15 amino acids. The chain's CDR3 is CASSLRQVGNQPQHF. The CDR3 DNA follows: TGTGCCAGCAGTCTCCGACAGGTAGGCAATCAGCCCCAGCATTTT.

In its sample, this clonotype was seen many times. The J gene is TRBJ1-1, the V gene TRBV7-9, with TRBD1 identical over 7 bases. The CDR3 sequence is 15 residues long. Germline CDR1 and CDR2: SEHNR and FQNEAQ (reference sequence). V lost 4 bases to trimming and J lost 9 bases; unmatched junction nucleotides: 14. The CDR3 bases are TGTGCCAGCAGCTCGTATGACAGGGAATTATTTCAAGCTTTCTTT. Its translation: CASSSYDRELFQAFF.

This clonotype appeared many times. The chain is built from TRBV20-1 and TRBJ1-5; TRBD1 aligns across 7 bases. Unmatched junction bases numbered 4, after V lost 3 bases and J lost 5 bases. This CDR3 region has 13 residues. CDR1 is DFQATT, CDR2 SNEGSKA, per germline (reference sequence). Written as DNA, the CDR3 is TGCAGTGCTAGTCGGGACAGTGATCAGCCCCAGCATTTT. Residues: CSASRDSDQPQHF.

This clonotype was detected ten times or more. This chain links TRBV15 with TRBJ1-3, with unresolved D. V dropped 5 bases and J dropped 3 bases, with 14 bases sitting between them. This CDR3 comprises 15 residues. Germline CDR1 is LNHNV and CDR2 is YYDKDF (reference sequence). The CDR3 here is CATSQVRVGGNTIYF. In DNA form, the CDR3 reads TGTGCCACCAGCCAAGTCCGCGTAGGTGGAAACACCATATATTTT.

V gene TRBV12-3 or TRBV12-4 combines with J gene TRBJ1-6; 9 bases are a match to TRBD1. The CDR3 contains 13 residues. The V and J ends lost 8 bases and 7 bases, in that order; junction bases with no gene match: 3. The chain's CDR3 is CASADRGNSPLHF. CDR3 nucleotides: TGTGCCAGCGCCGACAGGGGGAATTCACCCCTCCACTTT.

This clonotype appeared a few times. This sequence joins TRBV5-1 and TRBJ1-2; TRBD1 agrees at 7 bases. The CDR3 spans 14 residues. The germline CDR1 and CDR2 sequences are SGHRS and YFSETQ. J was trimmed by 7 bases and V by 1 base; bases with no gene match: 7. The CDR3 sequence: CASSLLDRLSGYTF. The CDR3 nucleotides are TGCGCCAGCAGCTTGCTGGACAGGTTGAGTGGCTACACCTTC.

At least ten counts were recorded for this clonotype. The chain employs TRBV11-2 and TRBJ2-2; 14 nucleotides match TRBD2. This CDR3 has 16 amino acids. Germline CDR1 and CDR2: SGHAT and FQNNGV. The V gene end was trimmed by 1 base and the J gene end by 7 bases; junction bases not matched to a gene: 2. This chain's CDR3 is CASSLGTSGGYGELFF. In DNA form, the CDR3 reads TGTGCCAGCAGCTTAGGGACTAGCGGGGGGTACGGGGAGCTGTTTTTT. Full variable domain (missing parts from reference TRBV11-2 and TRBJ2-2): EAGVAQSPRYKIIEKRQSVAFWCNPISGHATLYWYQQILGQGPKLLIQFQNNGVVDDSQLPKDRFSAERLKGVDSTLKIQPAKLEDSAVYLCASSLGTSGGYGELFFGEGSRLTVL.

This clonotype was observed a few times. The gene calls are TRBV12-5 and TRBJ2-7; D tentatively fits TRBD1 or TRBD2 (6 bases each). The germline CDR1 and CDR2 sequences are LGHNT and FRNRAP. Between the trimmed V and J ends, which lost 5 bases and 6 bases, there was a span of 20 bases. This CDR3 has 15 residues. The CDR3 DNA is TGTGCTAGTGGTACTATAGGGGGGCGCTCTGTCGAGCAGTACTTC. This codes for CASGTIGGRSVEQYF.

This clonotype has at least ten counts. The rearrangement joins TRBV5-1 to TRBJ2-5, with D possibly matching TRBD2 (6 bases). V was shortened by 1 base and J by 5 bases, with 12 bases between the two germline ends. The CDR3 runs to 14 residues. Germline CDR1 reads SGHRS; CDR2 reads YFSETQ. The CDR3: CASSLQPGVETQYF. DNA of the CDR3: TGCGCCAGCAGCTTGCAGCCGGGAGTGGAGACCCAGTACTTC. The full variable domain, with the rest looked up from reference TRBV5-1 and TRBJ2-5, is KAGVTQTPRYLIKTRGQQVTLSCSPISGHRSVSWYQQTPGQGLQFLFEYFSETQRNKGNFPGRFSGRQFSNSRSEMNVSTLELGDSALYLCASSLQPGVETQYFGPGTRLLVL.